A single sample is the source of the 24 T cell receptor beta chains below, sequenced in a study of T cells after yellow fever vaccination. TCRdb re-called the 5' RACE reads through MiXCR, storing one row per CDR3 protein. The sample yields a few hundred thousand distinct CDR3 sequences, 7% to 9% seen once. The input for sequencing was PBMCs, taken approximately 47 days after the first yellow fever vaccination. Receptors were obtained from a man aged 18 to 29 who received the YFV17D yellow fever vaccine.

The chain combines TRBV7-9 with TRBJ1-2; TRBD1 aligns across 9 bases. Germline CDR1 SEHNR, CDR2 FQNEAQ (reference sequence). The junction had 13 bases not matched to a gene; V was cut back by 4 bases and J by 7 bases. The CDR3 is 16 amino acids. CDR3: CASSYRDRDSLSGYTF. As DNA, the CDR3 is TGTGCCAGCAGCTACCGGGACAGGGACTCCTTGTCTGGCTACACCTTC.

This clonotype was seen a handful of times. V gene TRBV7-9 combines with J gene TRBJ2-7; D remains ambiguous. This CDR3 comprises 15 residues. CDR1 is SEHNR and CDR2 is FQNEAQ in the germline V gene (reference sequence). V lost 1 base and J 0 bases, leaving 10 bases between the germline ends. CDR3 sequence: CASSLEQRTSYEQYF. In DNA form, the CDR3 reads TGTGCCAGCAGCTTAGAGCAGCGCACCTCCTACGAGCAGTACTTC.

This clonotype was counted a few times. V gene TRBV12-3 or TRBV12-4 combines with J gene TRBJ2-7; no firm D call. The V and J ends lost 1 base and 3 bases respectively, with 7 bases between them. CDR3 length: 13 residues. CDR3 sequence reads: CASSLGRIYEQYF. CDR3 coding DNA: TGTGCCAGCAGTTTAGGCAGGATCTACGAGCAGTACTTC.

This clonotype has ten or more counts. J is TRBJ1-6 and V is TRBV20-1, with no clear D. Trimming removed 4 bases from V and 9 bases from J, with 7 bases in between. Germline V CDR1 and CDR2: DFQATT, SNEGSKA (reference sequence). The CDR3 length is 11 residues. The CDR3 nucleotides are TGCAGTGCTACTGAGGGTTCACCCCTCCACTTT. The encoded protein is CSATEGSPLHF.

This chain connects TRBV6-1 to TRBJ2-2, with TRBD2 matching 7 bases. The CDR3 spans 13 residues. CDR1 and CDR2 from the germline V gene are MNHNS and SASEGT. V lost 8 bases, J lost 1 base, and 1 base stayed unmatched. The CDR3 nucleotides are TGTGCCAGCTTAGCGGGGAACACCGGGGAGCTGTTTTTT. Its translation is CASLAGNTGELFF.

This clonotype has just a few counts. The chain couples TRBV20-1 to TRBJ1-2; TRBD1 aligns across 7 bases. The CDR3 extends over 11 amino acids. Germline values: CDR1 DFQATT, CDR2 SNEGSKA (reference sequence). The CDR3 reads CVLWEGASYTF. As DNA, the CDR3 is TGCGTCCTTTGGGAGGGGGCTAGCTACACCTTC.

This clonotype has only a few counts. The J gene is TRBJ2-3, the V gene TRBV6-2 or TRBV6-3; 16 bases are shared with TRBD2. Germline V CDR1 and CDR2: MNHEY, SVGEGT. The junction had 18 bases not matched to a gene; V was cut back by 7 bases and J by 2 bases. The CDR3 totals 21 residues. CDR3 sequence (DNA): TGTGCCAGCAAAAACCGGGACAGGGGACTAGCGGGGGGGATAAACACAGATACGCAGTATTTT. It translates to CASKNRDRGLAGGINTDTQYF.

This clonotype has more than one count but fewer than ten. CDR3 sequence: CASSERTANTEAFF. The DNA for the CDR3 is TGCGCCAGCAGCGAAAGGACAGCCAACACTGAAGCTTTCTTT. The V call is TRBV5-1, the J call TRBJ1-1, with D possibly being TRBD1 (6 bases). Trimming removed 4 bases at V and 2 bases at J, with 12 bases between. Per the germline V gene, CDR1 is SGHRS and CDR2 is YFSETQ. This CDR3 spans 14 amino acids.

The rearrangement joins TRBV6-5 to TRBJ2-3; 7 positions agree with TRBD2. Germline CDR1 and CDR2: MNHEY and SVGAGI. V shed 2 bases and J 2 bases; nucleotides not matched to a gene: 4. This CDR3 is built from 15 residues. DNA of the CDR3: TGTGCCAGCAGTTACGTGGGGGGGTACACAGATACGCAGTATTTT. Its protein is CASSYVGGYTDTQYF.

To note about this clonotype: The junction and the germline gene differ at one end; a read error may be behind it. This rearrangement joins TRBV6-2 or TRBV6-3 to TRBJ2-1; no clear D gene. Germline CDR1 is MNHEY and CDR2 is SVGEGT. This CDR3 contains 14 residues. In DNA form, the CDR3 reads TGTGCCAGCACTTATCCGGCCTCCAACAATGAGCAGTTCTTC. Translated, it gives CASTYPASNNEQFF.

The rearrangement uses TRBV20-1 and TRBJ1-3; D is unresolved. The CDR3 totals 13 residues. Germline CDR1 reads DFQATT; CDR2 reads SNEGSKA (reference sequence). Deletions cut 6 bases from V and 1 base from J, with 10 bases between. The CDR3 bases are TGCAGTGCGAAGTCACCGTCTGGAAACACCATATATTTT. This gives the protein CSAKSPSGNTIYF.

V usage is TRBV20-1 and J usage is TRBJ1-1, with 8 bases fitting TRBD1. Germline V gives CDR1 DFQATT, CDR2 SNEGSKA (reference sequence). The length of the CDR3 is 14 residues. With 2 bases clipped from V and 5 bases from J, the junction kept 7 bases outside the gene matches. This chain's CDR3 is CSARSWTGLTEAFF. The CDR3 DNA is TGCAGTGCTAGATCTTGGACAGGGCTGACTGAAGCTTTCTTT.

The chain uses TRBV6-4 and TRBJ2-7; the D gene could be TRBD1 or TRBD2 (5 bases each). With 3 bases removed from V and 0 bases from J, the gap between germline ends came to 9 bases. The CDR3 is made up of 14 amino acids. Looked up from germline, CDR1 is MRHNA and CDR2 is SNTAGT. Here the CDR3 reads CASSEAGSSYEQYV. The CDR3 DNA follows: TGTGCCAGCAGTGAGGCAGGGAGCTCCTACGAGCAGTACGTC.

This clonotype has only a few counts. The genes are TRBV6-1 and TRBJ1-2; 7 bases are a match to TRBD1. This CDR3 contains 16 residues. Trimming cost V 7 bases and J 3 bases; bases outside gene matches: 14. Germline loops: CDR1 MNHNS, CDR2 SASEGT. The CDR3 DNA is TGTGCCAGCAATCCCGTGCATCCAGGGGGTGACTATGGCTACACCTTC. This gives the protein CASNPVHPGGDYGYTF.

This sequence joins TRBV6-5 and TRBJ1-3, with D perhaps TRBD1 (6 bases). Germline lookup yields CDR1 MNHEY and CDR2 SVGAGI. The CDR3 consists of 17 residues. Trimming removed 0 bases from V and 2 bases from J, with 14 bases in between. The CDR3 region has the DNA TGTGCCAGCAGTTACTCGAGTGCCCGGACAGCTGGAAACACCATATATTTT. Its translation: CASSYSSARTAGNTIYF.

This clonotype was found many times. V and J are TRBV18 and TRBJ1-3; D is ambiguous. The CDR3 is made up of 14 amino acids. CDR1 KGHSH and CDR2 LQKENI come from the germline V gene. With 5 bases removed from V and 2 bases from J, the gap between germline ends came to 10 bases. The CDR3 loop reads CASSKSAAGNTIYF. The CDR3 DNA reads as TGTGCCAGCTCAAAGTCCGCGGCTGGAAACACCATATATTTT.

The rearrangement links TRBV5-5 to TRBJ2-5; 8 positions agree with TRBD1. V gave up 7 bases and J gave up 2 bases; unmatched junction bases: 4. The length of the CDR3 is 13 residues. Germline values: CDR1 SGHKS, CDR2 YYEKEE (reference sequence). CDR3 amino acids: CASDRGGQETQYF. In DNA form, the CDR3 reads TGTGCCAGCGACAGGGGAGGTCAAGAGACCCAGTACTTC.

This clonotype occurred many times. The chain employs TRBV5-1 and TRBJ2-7, with 10 bases fitting TRBD1. CDR3 size: 16 residues. The V segment lost 4 bases and the J segment 4 bases; nucleotides outside the gene matches: 11. Germline V CDR1 and CDR2: SGHRS, YFSETQ. The CDR3 region is CASSREPGQGLYEQYF. As DNA, the CDR3 is TGCGCCAGCAGCCGAGAGCCGGGACAGGGGCTGTACGAGCAGTACTTC.

The chain employs TRBV5-4 and TRBJ2-5, with TRBD1 as a possible D gene (6 bases). From germline, CDR1 is SGHNT and CDR2 YYREEE (reference sequence). Trimming stripped 3 bases from V and 4 bases from J, with 10 bases between. The CDR3 sequence is 13 residues long. The DNA for the CDR3 is TGTGCCAGCAGCTCGGGACAAAGAGAGACCCAGTACTTC. Translation gives CASSSGQRETQYF.

J is TRBJ2-7 and V is TRBV7-2, with TRBD2 identical over 9 bases. Germline lookup yields CDR1 SGHTA and CDR2 FQGNSA. CDR3 length equals 17 residues. After removal of 0 bases from V and 2 bases from J, the junction contained 8 bases not matched to a gene. The CDR3 loop reads CASSLAVAGAGPYEQYF. The CDR3 region has the DNA TGTGCCAGCAGCTTAGCTGTAGCGGGGGCCGGACCCTACGAGCAGTACTTC.

The V gene is TRBV6-1, the J gene TRBJ1-4, with unresolved D. From germline, CDR1 is MNHNS and CDR2 SASEGT. The CDR3 has 14 residues. V lost 4 bases and J lost 3, with 9 bases in between. Written as DNA, the CDR3 is TGTGCCAGCAGTGCTCACAGCCCTAATGAAAAACTGTTTTTT. This encodes CASSAHSPNEKLFF.

This clonotype was counted ten times or more. The genes are TRBV6-2 or TRBV6-3 and TRBJ2-5; perhaps TRBD1 as D (6 bases). V gave up 7 bases and J gave up 6 bases, with 24 bases separating them. The CDR3 is made up of 16 amino acids. Germline assignment: CDR1 MNHEY and CDR2 SVGEGT. The CDR3, as DNA: TGTGCCAGCACTCCTGTCCCCGACAGGCATAGTAAGACCCAGTACTTC. Its translation is CASTPVPDRHSKTQYF.

The rearrangement links TRBV11-2 to TRBJ1-1; no clear D gene. Per the germline V gene, CDR1 is SGHAT and CDR2 is FQNNGV. The CDR3 contains 16 residues. V was pared by 0 bases and J by 0 bases, with 11 bases between. This chain's CDR3 is CASSLDLYGLNTEAFF. Here the CDR3 DNA reads TGTGCCAGCAGCTTAGATTTGTACGGATTGAACACTGAAGCTTTCTTT.

The chain recombines TRBV5-6 with TRBJ1-2; 7 nucleotides line up with TRBD1. Germline loops: CDR1 SGHDT, CDR2 YYEEEE. This CDR3 has 14 amino acids. After removal of 2 bases from V and 4 bases from J, the junction contained 5 bases not matched to a gene. The CDR3 loop is CASSLEDRRYGYTF. CDR3 bases: TGTGCCAGCAGCTTAGAGGACAGGCGCTATGGCTACACCTTC.